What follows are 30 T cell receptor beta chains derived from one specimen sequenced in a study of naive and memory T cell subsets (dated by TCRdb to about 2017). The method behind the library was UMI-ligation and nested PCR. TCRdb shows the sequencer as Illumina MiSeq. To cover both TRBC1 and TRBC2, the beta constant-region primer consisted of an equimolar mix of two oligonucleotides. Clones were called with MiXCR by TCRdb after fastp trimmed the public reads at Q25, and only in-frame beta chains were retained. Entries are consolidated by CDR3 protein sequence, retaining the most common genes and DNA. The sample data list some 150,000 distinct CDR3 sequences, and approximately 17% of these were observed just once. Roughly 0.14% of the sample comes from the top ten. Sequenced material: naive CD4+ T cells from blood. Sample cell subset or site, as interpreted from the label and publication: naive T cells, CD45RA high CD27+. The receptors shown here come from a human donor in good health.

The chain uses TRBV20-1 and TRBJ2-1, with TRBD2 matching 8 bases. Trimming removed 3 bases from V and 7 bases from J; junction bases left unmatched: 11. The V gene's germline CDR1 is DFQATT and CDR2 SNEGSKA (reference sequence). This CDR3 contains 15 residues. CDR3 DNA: TGCAGTGCTAGGGTAGCGGGGTACACGAAAAATGAGCAGTTCTTC. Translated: CSARVAGYTKNEQFF.

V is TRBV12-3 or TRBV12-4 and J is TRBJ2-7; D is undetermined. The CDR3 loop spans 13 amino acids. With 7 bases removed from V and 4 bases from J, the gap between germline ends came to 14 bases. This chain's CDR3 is CASTVGGPYEQYF. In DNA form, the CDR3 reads TGTGCCAGCACTGTCGGCGGCCCTTACGAGCAGTACTTC.

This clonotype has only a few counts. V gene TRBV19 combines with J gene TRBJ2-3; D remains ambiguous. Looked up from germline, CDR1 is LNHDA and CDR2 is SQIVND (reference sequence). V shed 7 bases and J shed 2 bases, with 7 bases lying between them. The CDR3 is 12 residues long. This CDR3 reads CASNRPTDTQYF. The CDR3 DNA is TGTGCCAGTAACCGTCCCACAGATACGCAGTATTTT. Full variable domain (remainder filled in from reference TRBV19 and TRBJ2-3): DGGITQSPKYLFRKEGQNVTLSCEQNLNHDAMYWYRQDPGQGLRLIYYSQIVNDFQKGDIAEGYSVSREKKESFPLTVTSAQKNPTAFYLCASNRPTDTQYFGPGTRLTVL.

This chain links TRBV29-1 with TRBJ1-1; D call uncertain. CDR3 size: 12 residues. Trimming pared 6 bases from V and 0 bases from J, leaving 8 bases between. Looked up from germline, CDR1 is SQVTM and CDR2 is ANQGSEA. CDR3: CSVRALNTEAFF. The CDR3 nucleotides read TGCAGCGTCCGGGCCCTGAACACTGAAGCTTTCTTT.

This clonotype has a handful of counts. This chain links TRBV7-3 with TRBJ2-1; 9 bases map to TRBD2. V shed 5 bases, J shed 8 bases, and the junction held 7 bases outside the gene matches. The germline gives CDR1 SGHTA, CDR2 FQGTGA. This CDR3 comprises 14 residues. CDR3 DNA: TGTGCCAGCAGCATGGGACTAGCTTTCGATGAGCAGTTCTTC. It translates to CASSMGLAFDEQFF.

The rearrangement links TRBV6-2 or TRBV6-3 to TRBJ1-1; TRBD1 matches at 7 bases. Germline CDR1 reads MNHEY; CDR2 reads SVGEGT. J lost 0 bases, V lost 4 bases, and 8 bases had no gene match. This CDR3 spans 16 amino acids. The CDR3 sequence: CASSSEEGALNTEAFF. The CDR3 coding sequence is TGTGCCAGCAGTTCGGAGGAGGGGGCGCTGAACACTGAAGCTTTCTTT.

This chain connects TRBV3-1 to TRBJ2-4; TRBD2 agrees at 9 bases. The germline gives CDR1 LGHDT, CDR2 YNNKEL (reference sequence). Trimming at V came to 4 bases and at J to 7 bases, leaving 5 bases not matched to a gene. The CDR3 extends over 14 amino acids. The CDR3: CASSRGRAGNIQYF. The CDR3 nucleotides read TGTGCCAGCAGCCGCGGGAGGGCCGGGAACATTCAGTACTTC.

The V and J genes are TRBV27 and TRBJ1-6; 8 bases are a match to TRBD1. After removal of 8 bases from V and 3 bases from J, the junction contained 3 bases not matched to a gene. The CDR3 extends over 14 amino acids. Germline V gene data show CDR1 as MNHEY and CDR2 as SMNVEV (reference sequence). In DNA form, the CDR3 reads TGTGCCAGCCTCGGACAGGGCTATAATTCACCCCTCCACTTT. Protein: CASLGQGYNSPLHF.

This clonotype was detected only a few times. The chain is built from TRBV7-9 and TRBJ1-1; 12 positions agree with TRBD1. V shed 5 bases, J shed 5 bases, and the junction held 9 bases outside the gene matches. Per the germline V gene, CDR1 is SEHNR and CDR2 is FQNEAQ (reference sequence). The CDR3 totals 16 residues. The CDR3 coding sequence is TGTGCCAGCAGCCGGGACAGGGGGCGAGGACGAACTGAAGCTTTCTTT. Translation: CASSRDRGRGRTEAFF. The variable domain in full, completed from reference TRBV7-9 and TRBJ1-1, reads DTGVSQNPRHKITKRGQNVTFRCDPISEHNRLYWYRQTLGQGPEFLTYFQNEAQLEKSRLLSDRFSAERPKGSFSTLEIQRTEQGDSAMYLCASSRDRGRGRTEAFFGQGTRLTVV.

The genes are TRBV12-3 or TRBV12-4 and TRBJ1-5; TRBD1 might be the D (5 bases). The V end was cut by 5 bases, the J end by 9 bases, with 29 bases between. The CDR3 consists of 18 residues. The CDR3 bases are TGTGCCAGCAGTACCCGGCGGAGGGGATTACACCCGCTGACGCCCCAGCATTTT. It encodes CASSTRRRGLHPLTPQHF.

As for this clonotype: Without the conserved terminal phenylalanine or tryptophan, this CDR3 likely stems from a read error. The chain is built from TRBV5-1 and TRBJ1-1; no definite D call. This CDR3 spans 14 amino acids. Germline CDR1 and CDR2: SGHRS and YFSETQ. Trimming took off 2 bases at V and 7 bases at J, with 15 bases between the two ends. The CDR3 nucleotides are TGCGCCAGCAGCTTTGGGCATATTCAGTATGAAGCTTTCTCT. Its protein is CASSFGHIQYEAFS.

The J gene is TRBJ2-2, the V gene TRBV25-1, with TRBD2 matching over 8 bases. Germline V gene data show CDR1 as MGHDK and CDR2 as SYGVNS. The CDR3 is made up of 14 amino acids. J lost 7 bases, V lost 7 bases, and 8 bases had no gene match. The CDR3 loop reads CASISGGAIGELFF. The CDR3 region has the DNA TGTGCCAGCATCTCGGGAGGGGCCATCGGGGAGCTGTTTTTT.

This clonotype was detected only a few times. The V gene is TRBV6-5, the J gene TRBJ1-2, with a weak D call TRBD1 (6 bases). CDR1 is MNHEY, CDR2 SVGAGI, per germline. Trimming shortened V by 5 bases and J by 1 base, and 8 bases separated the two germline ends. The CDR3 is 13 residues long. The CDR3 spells CASSDRNNYGYTF. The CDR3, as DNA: TGTGCCAGCAGTGACAGGAATAACTATGGCTACACCTTC.

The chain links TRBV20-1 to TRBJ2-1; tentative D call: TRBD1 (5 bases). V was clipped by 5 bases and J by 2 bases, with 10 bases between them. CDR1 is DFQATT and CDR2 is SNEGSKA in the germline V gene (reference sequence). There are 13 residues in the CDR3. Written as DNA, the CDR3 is TGCAGTGCTTATCAGGGAACCTACAATGAGCAGTTCTTC. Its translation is CSAYQGTYNEQFF.

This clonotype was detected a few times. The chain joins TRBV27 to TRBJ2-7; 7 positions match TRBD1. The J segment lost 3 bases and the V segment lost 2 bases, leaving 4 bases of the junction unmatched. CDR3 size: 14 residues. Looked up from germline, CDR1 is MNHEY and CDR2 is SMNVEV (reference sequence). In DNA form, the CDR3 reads TGTGCCAGCAGTTTAGGGACAGCCTACTACGAGCAGTACTTC. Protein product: CASSLGTAYYEQYF.

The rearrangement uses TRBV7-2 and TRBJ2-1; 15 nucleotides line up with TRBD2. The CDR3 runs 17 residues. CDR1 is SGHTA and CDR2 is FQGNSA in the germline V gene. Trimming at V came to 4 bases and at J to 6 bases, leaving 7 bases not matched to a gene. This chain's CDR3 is CASSSRAGLAGGNEQFF. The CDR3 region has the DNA TGTGCCAGCAGCTCCCGGGCGGGACTAGCGGGGGGCAATGAGCAGTTCTTC.

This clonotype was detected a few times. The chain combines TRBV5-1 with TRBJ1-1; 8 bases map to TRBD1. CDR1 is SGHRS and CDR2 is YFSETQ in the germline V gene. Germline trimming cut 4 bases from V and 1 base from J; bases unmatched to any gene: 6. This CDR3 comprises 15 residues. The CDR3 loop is CASSAGQGANTEAFF. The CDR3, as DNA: TGCGCCAGCAGCGCCGGACAGGGAGCGAACACTGAAGCTTTCTTT.

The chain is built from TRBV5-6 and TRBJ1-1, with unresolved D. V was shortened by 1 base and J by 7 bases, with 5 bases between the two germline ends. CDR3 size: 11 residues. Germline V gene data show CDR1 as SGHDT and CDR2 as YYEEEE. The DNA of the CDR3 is TGTGCCAGCAGCTTGTACGGTGAAGCTTTCTTT. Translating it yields CASSLYGEAFF.

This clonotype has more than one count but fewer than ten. This chain's CDR3 is CASSLGAVAFYEQYF. CDR3 DNA sequence: TGTGCCAGCAGCTTGGGGGCAGTGGCGTTCTACGAGCAGTACTTC. V is TRBV5-5 and J is TRBJ2-7; D ambiguous. CDR3 length equals 15 residues. V dropped 0 bases and J dropped 3 bases, with 13 bases sitting between them. CDR1 and CDR2 (germline): SGHKS, YYEKEE (reference sequence).

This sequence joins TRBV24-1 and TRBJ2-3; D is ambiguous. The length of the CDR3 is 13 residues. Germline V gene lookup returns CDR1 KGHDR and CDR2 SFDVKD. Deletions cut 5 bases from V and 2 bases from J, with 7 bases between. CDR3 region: CATSAQYTDTQYF. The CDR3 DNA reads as TGTGCCACCAGTGCGCAGTACACAGATACGCAGTATTTT.

The chain's CDR3 is CASSLWKETQYF. The CDR3 region has the DNA TGTGCCAGCAGCCTTTGGAAAGAGACCCAGTACTTC. J is TRBJ2-5 and V is TRBV7-2, with unresolved D. Per the germline V gene, CDR1 is SGHTA and CDR2 is FQGNSA. The CDR3 is 12 residues long. Trimming cost V 5 bases and J 3 bases, with 7 bases left between them.

The CDR3 here is CASSQGGTGRNEQFF. The CDR3 DNA is TGCGCCAGCAGCCAAGGGGGTACAGGCCGCAATGAGCAGTTCTTC. The rearrangement links TRBV4-3 to TRBJ2-1; D perhaps matches TRBD1 (5 bases). Germline V lookup: CDR1 LGHNA, CDR2 YSLEER. The V end lost 1 base, the J end lost 6 bases, and 13 bases lay between the germline ends. CDR3 size: 15 residues.

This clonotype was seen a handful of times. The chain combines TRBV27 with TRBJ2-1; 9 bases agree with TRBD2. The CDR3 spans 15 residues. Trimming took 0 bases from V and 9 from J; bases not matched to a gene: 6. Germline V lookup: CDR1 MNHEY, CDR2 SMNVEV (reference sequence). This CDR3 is CASSLSSLAGIEQFF. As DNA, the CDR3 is TGTGCCAGCAGTTTATCAAGCCTAGCGGGAATTGAGCAGTTCTTC.

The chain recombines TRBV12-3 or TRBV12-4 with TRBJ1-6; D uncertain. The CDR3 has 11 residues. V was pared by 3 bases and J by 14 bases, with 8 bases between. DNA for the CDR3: TGTGCCAGCAGTTTGAGTGGATCCCTCCACTTT. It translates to CASSLSGSLHF.

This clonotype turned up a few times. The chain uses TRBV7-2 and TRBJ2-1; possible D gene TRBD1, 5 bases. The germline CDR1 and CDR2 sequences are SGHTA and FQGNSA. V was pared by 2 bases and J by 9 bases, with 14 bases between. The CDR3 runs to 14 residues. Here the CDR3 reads CASSLQGSTTEQFF. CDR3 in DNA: TGTGCCAGCAGCTTACAGGGCTCTACAACTGAGCAGTTCTTC.

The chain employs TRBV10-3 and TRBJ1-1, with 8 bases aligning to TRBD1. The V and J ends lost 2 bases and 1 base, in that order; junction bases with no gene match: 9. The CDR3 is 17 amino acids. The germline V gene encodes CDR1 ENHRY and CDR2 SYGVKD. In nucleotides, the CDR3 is TGTGCCATCAGTGAGGAGGGGGCAGGGGGCGCGAACACTGAAGCTTTCTTT. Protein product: CAISEEGAGGANTEAFF.

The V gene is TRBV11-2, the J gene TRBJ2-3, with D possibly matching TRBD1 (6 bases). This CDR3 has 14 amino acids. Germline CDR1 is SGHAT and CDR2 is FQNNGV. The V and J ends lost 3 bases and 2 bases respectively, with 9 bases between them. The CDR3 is CASSFRQDTDTQYF. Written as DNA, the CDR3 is TGTGCCAGCAGCTTTCGACAGGACACAGATACGCAGTATTTT.

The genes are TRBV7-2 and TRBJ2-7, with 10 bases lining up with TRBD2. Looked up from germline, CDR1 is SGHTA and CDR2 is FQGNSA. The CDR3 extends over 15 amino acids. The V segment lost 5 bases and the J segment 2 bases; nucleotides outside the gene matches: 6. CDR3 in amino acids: CASSQGLANAYEQYF. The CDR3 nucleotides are TGTGCCAGCAGCCAGGGACTAGCGAACGCCTACGAGCAGTACTTC.

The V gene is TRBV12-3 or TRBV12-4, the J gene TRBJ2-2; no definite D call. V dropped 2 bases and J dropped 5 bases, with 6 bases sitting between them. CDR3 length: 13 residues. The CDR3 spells CASSLYGTGELFF. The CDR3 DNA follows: TGTGCCAGCAGTTTATATGGGACCGGGGAGCTGTTTTTT.

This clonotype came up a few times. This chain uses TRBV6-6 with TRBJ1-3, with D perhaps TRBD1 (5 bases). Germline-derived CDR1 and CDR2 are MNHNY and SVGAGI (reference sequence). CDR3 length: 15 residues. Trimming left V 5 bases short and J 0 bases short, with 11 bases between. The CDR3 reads CASSRPGGSGNTIYF. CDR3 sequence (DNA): TGTGCCAGCAGTAGACCCGGGGGCTCTGGAAACACCATATATTTT.